This TCR beta chain appears in the sequencing data of a study of blood T cell repertoires in COVID-19. Study-wide context: The analysed material was cDNA or gDNA that came from T cells, B-cell-depleted T cells, or PBMCs.

CDR1 is LNHDA and CDR2 is SQIVND in the germline V gene (reference sequence). V lost 7 bases to trimming and J lost 6 bases, with 16 bases between them. The length of the CDR3 is 15 residues. Using immunoSEQ multiplex PCR, the repertoire was profiled, and TCRdb retains in-frame clones only, with some absent. Among over 20,000 clones listed, approximately 86% were seen once. This chain uses TRBV19 with TRBJ1-6; D not resolved. The sequencing input was peripheral blood. This TCR was recovered from a man between 65 and 85 years old with acute or convalescent COVID-19. The CDR3 region has the DNA TGTGCCAGTAATGAAGCCGGCAGGTTTAATTCACCCCTCCACTTT. Protein: CASNEAGRFNSPLHF.